Listed below are T cell receptor beta chains from one sample, sequenced in a study of OX40 agonist ivuxolimab in advanced cancers. TCRdb keeps only in-frame clones here, not all; method: immunoSEQ multiplex PCR. This table holds some 66,000 clones, roughly 88% found once. The specimen comprised CD4+ or CD8+ T cells sorted from blood, sampled in a trial of the OX40 agonist ivuxolimab. The receptor source for this set is an adult with an advanced solid tumor such as melanoma, head and neck, liver or kidney cancer. Both conserved end residues are part of each CDR3.

J gene | V gene | CDR3 protein
TRBJ1-2 | TRBV27 | CASKSRSYGYTF
TRBJ2-7 | TRBV5-1 | CASSHNRPGTSGSGAYEQYF
TRBJ2-7 | TRBV6-1 | CASSEGLAEGKQYF
TRBJ2-1 | TRBV13 | CASSRLVTGGSYNEQFF
TRBJ1-2 | TRBV7-2 | CASSLGLQGYYGYTF
TRBJ2-7 | TRBV11-3 | CASSLGVGGLPSYEQYF
TRBJ2-3 | TRBV11-1 | CASSRAGTSTDTQYF
TRBJ1-2 | TRBV7-2 | CASSLGTVNYGYTF
TRBJ1-4 | TRBV4-2 | CASSQESWRISNEKLFF
TRBJ1-1 | TRBV9 | CASSPRRLEGGNTEAFF
TRBJ2-7 | TRBV5-4 | CASSSDSSSYEQYF
TRBJ1-5 | TRBV29-1 | CSVGQGAGQPQHF
TRBJ1-6 | TRBV9 | CASSVAGPPLHF
TRBJ2-3 | TRBV9 | CASSVDSLLAGETDTQYF
TRBJ2-7 | TRBV7-9 | CASSLGTGYEQYF
TRBJ2-7 | TRBV5-6 | CASSPRVGEQYF
TRBJ1-4 | TRBV29-1 | CSVSTGNEKLFF
TRBJ2-7 | TRBV5-1 | CASRQNSGESSYEQYF
TRBJ2-1 | TRBV4-1 | CASSFVAGSSSYNEQFF
TRBJ2-7 | TRBV6-5 | CASSPLSGHEQYF
TRBJ1-2 | TRBV25-1 | CASSAPSYGYTF
TRBJ2-7 | TRBV5-4 | CASSLPGLYEQYF
TRBJ1-3 | TRBV6-5 | CASSYFSGASGNTIYF
TRBJ1-2 | TRBV14 | CASSPYADRGSYGYTF
TRBJ2-2 | TRBV18 | CASTGTGDTGELFF
TRBJ2-1 | TRBV18 | CASSPSRDEQFF